This TCR beta chain was sequenced for a study of blood T cell repertoires in COVID-19. Only in-frame clones appear in the TCRdb table, and some are missing; sequencing was by immunoSEQ multiplex PCR. Of more than 300,000 clones listed, 87% are singletons. The trim removed 2 bases at V and 3 bases at J, leaving 7 bases unmatched. In germline, CDR1 is LNHDA, CDR2 SQIVND (reference sequence). The CDR3 is 15 amino acids. Material for sequencing was PBMCs or T cells enriched from blood (not recorded which). The genes are TRBV19 and TRBJ2-7; TRBD2 agrees at 7 bases. The sequence came from a man in his forties in a cohort exposed to, infected with or recovered from COVID-19 (not recorded which). The DNA for the CDR3 is TGTGCCAGTAGTATACGGCCTAGCGGAGGCTACGAGCAGTACTTC. It specifies CASSIRPSGGYEQYF.